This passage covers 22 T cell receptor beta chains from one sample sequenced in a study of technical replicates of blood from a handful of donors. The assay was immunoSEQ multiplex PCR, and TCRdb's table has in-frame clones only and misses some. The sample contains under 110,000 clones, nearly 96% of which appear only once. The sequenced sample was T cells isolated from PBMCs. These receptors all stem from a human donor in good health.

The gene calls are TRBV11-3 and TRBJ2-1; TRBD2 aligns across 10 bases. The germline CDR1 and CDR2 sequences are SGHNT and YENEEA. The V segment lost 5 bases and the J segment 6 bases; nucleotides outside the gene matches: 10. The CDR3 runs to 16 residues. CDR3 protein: CASSALAGGRGNEQFF. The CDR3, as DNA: TGTGCCAGCAGCGCCTTAGCGGGGGGCCGGGGCAATGAGCAGTTCTTC.

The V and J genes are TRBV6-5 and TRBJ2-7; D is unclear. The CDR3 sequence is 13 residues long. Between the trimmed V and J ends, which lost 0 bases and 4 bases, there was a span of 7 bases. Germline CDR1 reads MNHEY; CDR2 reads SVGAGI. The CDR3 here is CASSYSAGYEQYF. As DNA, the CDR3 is TGTGCCAGCAGTTACTCCGCCGGGTACGAGCAGTACTTC.

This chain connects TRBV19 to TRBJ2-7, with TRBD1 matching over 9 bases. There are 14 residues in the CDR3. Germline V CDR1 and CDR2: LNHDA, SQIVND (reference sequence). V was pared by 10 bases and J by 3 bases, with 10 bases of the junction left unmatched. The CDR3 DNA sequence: TGTGCCACCCCGTCGAGACAGGGGGTCTACGAGCAGTACTTC. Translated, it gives CATPSRQGVYEQYF.

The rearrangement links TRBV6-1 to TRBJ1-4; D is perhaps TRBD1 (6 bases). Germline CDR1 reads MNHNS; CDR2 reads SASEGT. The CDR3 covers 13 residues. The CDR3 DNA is TGTGGGAATAACAGGGTAGAACGGGAAAAACTGTTTTTT. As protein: CGNNRVEREKLFF.

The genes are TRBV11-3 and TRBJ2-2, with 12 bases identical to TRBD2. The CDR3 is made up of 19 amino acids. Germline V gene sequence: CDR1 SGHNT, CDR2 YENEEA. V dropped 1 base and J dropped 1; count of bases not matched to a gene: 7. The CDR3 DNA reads TGTGCCAGCAGCTTAGCTATCCTAGCGGGGGGGCGGAACACCGGGGAGCTGTTTTTT. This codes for CASSLAILAGGRNTGELFF. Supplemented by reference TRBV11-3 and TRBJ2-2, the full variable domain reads EAGVVQSPRYKIIEKKQPVAFWCNPISGHNTLYWYLQNLGQGPELLIRYENEEAVDDSQLPKDRFSAERLKGVDSTLKIQPAELGDSAVYLCASSLAILAGGRNTGELFFGEGSRLTVL.

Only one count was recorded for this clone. Written as DNA, the CDR3 is TGTGCCAGCCAATTGACATACACTGAAGCTTTCTTT. This translates into CASQLTYTEAFF. V is TRBV7-9 and J is TRBJ1-1, with D hard to call. CDR1 and CDR2 (germline): SEHNR, FQNEAQ (reference sequence). The CDR3 consists of 12 residues. The V gene lost 8 bases and the J gene lost 3 bases, with 10 bases spanning the gap.

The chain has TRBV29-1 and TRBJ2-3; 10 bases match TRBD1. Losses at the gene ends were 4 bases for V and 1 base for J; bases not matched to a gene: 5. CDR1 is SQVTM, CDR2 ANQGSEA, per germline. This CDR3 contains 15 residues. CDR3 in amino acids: CSVGGGTGGTDTQYF. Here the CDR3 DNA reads TGCAGCGTTGGGGGCGGGACAGGGGGCACAGATACGCAGTATTTT.

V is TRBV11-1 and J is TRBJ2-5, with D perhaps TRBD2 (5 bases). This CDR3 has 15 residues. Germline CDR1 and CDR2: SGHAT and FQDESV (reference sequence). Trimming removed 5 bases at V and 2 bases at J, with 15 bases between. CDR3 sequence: CASSTVRTYQETQYF. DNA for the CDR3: TGTGCCAGCAGCACCGTCCGGACTTATCAAGAGACCCAGTACTTC.

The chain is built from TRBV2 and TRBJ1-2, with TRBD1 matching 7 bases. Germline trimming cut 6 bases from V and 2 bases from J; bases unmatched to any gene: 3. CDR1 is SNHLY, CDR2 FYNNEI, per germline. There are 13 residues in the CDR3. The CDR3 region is CASRGQHNYGYTF. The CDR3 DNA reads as TGTGCCAGCAGGGGACAGCACAACTATGGCTACACCTTC.

CDR3 in DNA: TGCGCCAGTAGACCCGGGACATCTTACGAGCAGTACTTC. Translated: CASRPGTSYEQYF. The chain carries TRBV10-2 and TRBJ2-7; possibly TRBD1 for D (6 bases). V was trimmed by 9 bases and J by 4 bases, leaving 16 bases between them. The CDR3 sequence is 13 residues long. The germline CDR1 and CDR2 sequences are WSHSY and SAAADI.

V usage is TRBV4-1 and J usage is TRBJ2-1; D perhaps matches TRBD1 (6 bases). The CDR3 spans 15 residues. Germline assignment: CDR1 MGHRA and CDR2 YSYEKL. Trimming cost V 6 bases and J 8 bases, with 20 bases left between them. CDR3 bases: TGCGCCAGCAGAACCACTACAGGGATGAGCGATGAGCAGTTCTTC. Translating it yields CASRTTTGMSDEQFF.

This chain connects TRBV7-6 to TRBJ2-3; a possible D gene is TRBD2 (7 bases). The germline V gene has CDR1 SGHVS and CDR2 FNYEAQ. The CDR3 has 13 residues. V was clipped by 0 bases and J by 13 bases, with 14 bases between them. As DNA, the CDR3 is TGTGCCAGCAGCTTAGCGGGGGGGCCCGGGGAGTATTTT. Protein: CASSLAGGPGEYF.

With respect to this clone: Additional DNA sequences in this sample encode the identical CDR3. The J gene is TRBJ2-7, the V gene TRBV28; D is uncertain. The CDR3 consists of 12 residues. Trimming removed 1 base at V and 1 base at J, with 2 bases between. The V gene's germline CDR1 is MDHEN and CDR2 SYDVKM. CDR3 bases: TGTGCCAGCAGTTTATCTTCCTACGAGCAGTACTTC. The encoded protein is CASSLSSYEQYF.

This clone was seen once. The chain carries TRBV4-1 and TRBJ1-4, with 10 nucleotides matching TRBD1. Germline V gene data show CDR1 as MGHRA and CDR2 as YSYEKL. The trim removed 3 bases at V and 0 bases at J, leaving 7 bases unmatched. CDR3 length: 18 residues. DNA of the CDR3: TGCGCCAGCAGCCATATAGGACAGGGGGGTACAACTAATGAAAAACTGTTTTTT. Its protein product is CASSHIGQGGTTNEKLFF.

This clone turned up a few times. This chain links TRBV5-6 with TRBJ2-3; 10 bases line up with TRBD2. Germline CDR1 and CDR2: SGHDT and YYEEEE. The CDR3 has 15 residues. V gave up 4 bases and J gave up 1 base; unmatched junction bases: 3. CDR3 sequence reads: CASSDGTSGTDTQYF. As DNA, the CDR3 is TGTGCCAGCAGCGACGGGACTAGCGGCACAGATACGCAGTATTTT.

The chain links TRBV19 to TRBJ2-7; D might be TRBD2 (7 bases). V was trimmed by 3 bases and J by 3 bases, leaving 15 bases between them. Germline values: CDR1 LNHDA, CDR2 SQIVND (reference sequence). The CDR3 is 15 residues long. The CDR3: CASSIGGGGDYEQYF. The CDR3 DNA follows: TGTGCCAGTAGTATCGGAGGCGGGGGCGACTACGAGCAGTACTTC.

The CDR3, as DNA: TGTGCCAGCGGCCAACACACAGACAGGGCCTACGAGCAGTACTTC. Its translation is CASGQHTDRAYEQYF. The chain recombines TRBV27 with TRBJ2-7; 7 bases align to TRBD1. The germline gives CDR1 MNHEY, CDR2 SMNVEV (reference sequence). J was trimmed by 2 bases and V by 8 bases; bases with no gene match: 12. The CDR3 has 15 residues.

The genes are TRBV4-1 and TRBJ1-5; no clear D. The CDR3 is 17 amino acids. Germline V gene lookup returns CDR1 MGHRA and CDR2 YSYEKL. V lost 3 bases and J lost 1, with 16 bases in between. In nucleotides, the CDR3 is TGCGCCAGCAGCCAGACGGGGTTCGAAGGGAGCAATCAGCCCCAGCATTTT. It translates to CASSQTGFEGSNQPQHF.

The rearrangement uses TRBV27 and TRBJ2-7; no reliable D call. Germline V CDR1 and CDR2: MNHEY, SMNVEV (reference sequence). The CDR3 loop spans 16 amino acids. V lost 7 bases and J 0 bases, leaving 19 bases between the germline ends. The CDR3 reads CASTRMIGGSSYEQYF. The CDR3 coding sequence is TGTGCCAGCACCCGAATGATTGGCGGATCCTCCTACGAGCAGTACTTC.

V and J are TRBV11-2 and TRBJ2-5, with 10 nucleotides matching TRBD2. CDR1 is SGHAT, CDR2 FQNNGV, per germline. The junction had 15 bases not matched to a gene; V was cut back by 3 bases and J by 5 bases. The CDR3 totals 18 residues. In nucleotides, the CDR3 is TGTGCCAGCAGCTTGCTCCGTTGGGGGAGCGGGAGGGCGGAGACCCAGTACTTC. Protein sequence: CASSLLRWGSGRAETQYF.

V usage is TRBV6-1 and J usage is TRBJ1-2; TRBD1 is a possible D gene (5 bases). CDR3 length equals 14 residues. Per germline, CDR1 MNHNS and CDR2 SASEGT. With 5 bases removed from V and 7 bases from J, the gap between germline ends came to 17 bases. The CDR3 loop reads CASSPRLGVGGYTF. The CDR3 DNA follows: TGTGCCAGCAGTCCCCGGTTAGGGGTAGGTGGCTACACCTTC.

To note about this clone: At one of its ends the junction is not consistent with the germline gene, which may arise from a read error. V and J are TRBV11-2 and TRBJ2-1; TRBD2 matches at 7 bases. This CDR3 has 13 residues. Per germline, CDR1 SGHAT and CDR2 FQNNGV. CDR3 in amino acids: CASSAGNGGSGLF. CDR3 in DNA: TGTGCCAGCAGCGCCGGTAACGGCGGGAGCGGACTCTTC.